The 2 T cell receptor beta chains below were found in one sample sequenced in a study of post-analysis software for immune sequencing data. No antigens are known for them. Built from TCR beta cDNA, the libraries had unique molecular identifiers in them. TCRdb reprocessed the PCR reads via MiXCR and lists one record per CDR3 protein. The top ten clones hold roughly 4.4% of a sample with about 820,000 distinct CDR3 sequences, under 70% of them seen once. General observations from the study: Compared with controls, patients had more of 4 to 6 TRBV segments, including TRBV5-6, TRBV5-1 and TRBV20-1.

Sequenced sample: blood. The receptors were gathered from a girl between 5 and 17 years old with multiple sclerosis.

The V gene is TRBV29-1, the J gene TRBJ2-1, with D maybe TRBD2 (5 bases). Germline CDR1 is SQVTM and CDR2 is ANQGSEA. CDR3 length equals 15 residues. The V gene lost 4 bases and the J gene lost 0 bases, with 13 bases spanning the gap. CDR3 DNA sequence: TGCAGCGTTGTAGGCAAACGGGGCTCCTACAATGAGCAGTTCTTC. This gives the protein CSVVGKRGSYNEQFF.

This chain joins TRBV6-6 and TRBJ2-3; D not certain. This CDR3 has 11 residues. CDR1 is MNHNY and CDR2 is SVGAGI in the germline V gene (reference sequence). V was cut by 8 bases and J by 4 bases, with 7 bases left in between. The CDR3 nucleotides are TGTGCCAGCCTCCTAGCAGATACGCAGTATTTT. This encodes CASLLADTQYF.